This T cell receptor (beta chain) was retrieved from a study of T cells in Graves' hyperthyroidism and ophthalmopathy. From RNA transcripts, TCR beta CDR3 regions were amplified. A set of HTBI primers served as the primers for a first-round RT-PCR of the TCR CDR3. TCRdb recomputed calls from the multiplex PCR reads with MiXCR, one row per CDR3 protein. The sample shows more than 600,000 distinct CDR3 sequences, 16% of them seen only once. CDR1 KGHDR and CDR2 SFDVKD come from the germline V gene. The CDR3 covers 16 residues. Between the trimmed V and J ends, which lost 0 bases and 0 bases, there was a span of 8 bases. This clonotype has just a few counts. What it binds is not known. Study-level points and caveats: A model of 13 V-J pairs discriminated ophthalmopathy from stable hyperthyroidism.

The clonotype was recovered from a man younger than 30 with Graves' hyperthyroidism. V is TRBV24-1 and J is TRBJ2-1, with D unresolved. Specimen: blood. The CDR3 spells CATSDLNTLSYNEQFF. CDR3 DNA: TGTGCCACCAGTGATTTGAACACCCTCTCCTACAATGAGCAGTTCTTC.